The clone carrying this T cell receptor (beta chain) was seen repeatedly, ten times or more. This specimen comes from a study of response to subunit inactivated influenza vaccine. TCRdb recomputed calls from the RT-PCR reads with MiXCR, one row per CDR3 protein. Of about 570,000 distinct CDR3 sequences listed, roughly 10% are singletons. The CDR3 covers 16 residues. The same sample was also studied in work on T cells expressing NK-cell markers. That work states: It was by 5'RACE template switching with UMIs that TCR beta cDNA was made.

Sequencing used PBMCs from blood, obtained on the day of vaccination. This receptor was obtained from a man aged 45-65 years who received an inactivated influenza vaccine. V usage is TRBV21-1 and J usage is TRBJ1-1. TRBV21-1 is a pseudogene segment. CDR3 nucleotide sequence: TGTGCCAGCAGCCCCCCCGGGCCTTCCGGGAACACTGAAGCTTTCTTT. This encodes CASSPPGPSGNTEAFF.